Below, 3 T cell receptor beta chains from the same sample are listed, as sequenced in a study of response to subunit inactivated influenza vaccine. TCRdb used MiXCR to reprocess the RT-PCR reads, holding one entry per CDR3 protein. The table records more than 600,000 distinct CDR3 sequences, about 18% of them present only once. The input for sequencing was PBMCs from blood, taken about 5 days after vaccination. The receptors stem from a man aged 45-65 years who received an inactivated influenza vaccine.

The chain joins TRBV20-1 to TRBJ2-7; 8 nucleotides agree with TRBD1. Trimming cost V 3 bases and J 2 bases; bases outside gene matches: 9. The length of the CDR3 is 15 residues. Germline CDR1 reads DFQATT; CDR2 reads SNEGSKA (reference sequence). The CDR3: CSASGDRLPPYEQYF. CDR3 in DNA: TGCAGTGCTAGTGGGGACAGGCTACCCCCCTACGAGCAGTACTTC.

On this clonotype itself: At one of its ends the junction is not consistent with the germline gene, which may arise from a read error. The J gene is TRBJ1-5, the V gene TRBV4-2; TRBD1 aligns across 9 bases. CDR1 and CDR2 (germline): LGHNA, YNFKEQ. This CDR3 has 17 amino acids. Written as DNA, the CDR3 is TGTGCCAGCAGTCAAGCAATAATAGGACAGGGGATTCAGCCCCAGCATTTT. The encoded protein is CASSQAIIGQGIQPQHF.

This clonotype was seen many times. This chain connects TRBV6-5 to TRBJ1-5, with D unresolved. CDR1 and CDR2 from the germline V gene are MNHEY and SVGAGI. This CDR3 has 15 residues. V lost 6 bases, J lost 2 bases, and 14 bases lay in between. The CDR3 region has the DNA TGTGCCAGCAGCGCCTCAGTGGGAGGCAATCAGCCCCAGCATTTT. Encoded protein: CASSASVGGNQPQHF.